A selection of T cell receptor beta chains follows, all from one sample in a study of beta chain features in type 1 diabetes. The table came from immunoSEQ multiplex PCR; TCRdb's copy has only in-frame clones and leaves some out. The table lists 400,000 or so clones, 10% to 15% of them singletons, with 0.0085% to 0.012% in the top ten. Specimen: naive CD4+ T cells from blood. These receptors came from a woman under 30 with type 1 diabetes. CDR3s include the opening cysteine and the closing phenylalanine or tryptophan. Fields, in order: V gene, CDR3 protein.

>TRBV15
CATSRTGSGANVLTF
>TRBV7-2
CASSLLGLWSSYNEQFF
>TRBV14
CASSHNSGANVLTF
>TRBV6-6
CASSYQGNGKNIQYF
>TRBV6-5
CASSYSGGSPYEQYF
>TRBV27
CASSPRDSPLANYGYTF
>TRBV30
CAWSVGPQSSYEQYF
>TRBV28
CASSLPTSFYAYEQYF
>TRBV5-5
CASSTTGYEQYF
>TRBV5-1
CASSFDTPYEQYF
>TRBV15
CATSRPPWTSTNEKLFF
>TRBV5-1
CASSLRLAGSTDTQYF
>TRBV25-1
CASSDPGTAKEQYF
>TRBV19
CASSVSGGRVYNEQFF
>TRBV15
CATSRDRQPQHF
>TRBV5-4
CASSATGPGELFF
>TRBV4-3
CASSPGIRETQYF
>TRBV15
CATSREPWTGNEQYF
>TRBV9
CASSPRTSGRPDTQYF
>TRBV28
CASSLPGRGGETQYF
>TRBV2
CASSEDRKEEKLFF
>TRBV7-9
CASSFGAGISPFQNNEQFF
>TRBV4-1
CASSQVPRYSNQPQHF
>TRBV9
CASSPQDYQETQYF
>TRBV19
CASMPGLAVYNEQFF
>TRBV12-5
CASGSLLDTQGQPQHF